This TCR beta chain was identified in a study of graft-versus-host responses after intestinal transplantation. In the study overall: Recipients underwent multivisceral, liver-intestinal, or isolated intestinal transplants. Each recipient received anti-thymocyte globulin induction, then tacrolimus and steroids for 2 to 3 years. General study points: The recipient marrow held GvH clones, and some of them showed up first in ileum or blood. Association was observed between peak circulating GvH clone levels and early post-transplant HvG declines.

V lost 6 bases to trimming and J lost 4 bases; unmatched junction nucleotides: 5. Germline assignment: CDR1 SQVTM and CDR2 ANQGSEA. The CDR3 runs to 14 residues. Regarding this clone: Its antigen remains unidentified.

Sequencing used immunoSEQ multiplex PCR; TCRdb keeps in-frame clones, though not all of them. The table shows more than 95,000 clones, with 90% occurring only once. This TCR was recovered from a human donor who received an intestinal transplant. The rearrangement links TRBV29-1 to TRBJ1-5, with TRBD1 identical over 11 bases. This specimen was unstimulated CD4+ T cells sorted from spleen or lymph node cells, taken before intestinal transplant. The CDR3 nucleotides are TGCAGCGTCACTGGGACAGGGGGGAATCAGCCCCAGCATTTT. It specifies CSVTGTGGNQPQHF.